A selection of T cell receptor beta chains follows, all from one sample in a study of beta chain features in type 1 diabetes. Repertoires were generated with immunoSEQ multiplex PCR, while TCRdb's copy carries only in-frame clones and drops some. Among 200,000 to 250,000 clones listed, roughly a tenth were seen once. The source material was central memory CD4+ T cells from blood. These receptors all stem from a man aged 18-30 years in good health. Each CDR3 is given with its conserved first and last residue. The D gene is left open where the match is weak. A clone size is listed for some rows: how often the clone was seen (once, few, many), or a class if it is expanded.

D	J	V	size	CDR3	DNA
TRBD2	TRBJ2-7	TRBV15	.	CATSRDADLAVYEQYF	TGTGCCACCAGCAGAGATGCGGACCTAGCGGTCTACGAGCAGTACTTC
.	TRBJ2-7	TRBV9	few	CASSTRGSSYEQYF	TGTGCCAGCAGCACCCGAGGGTCATCCTACGAGCAGTACTTC
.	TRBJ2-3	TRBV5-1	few	CASSLRTSPSTDTQYF	TGCGCCAGCAGCTTGCGGACATCTCCTAGCACAGATACGCAGTATTTT
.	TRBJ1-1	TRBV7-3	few	CASSLGPGQNTEAFF	TGTGCCAGCAGCCTAGGACCGGGACAGAACACTGAAGCTTTCTTT
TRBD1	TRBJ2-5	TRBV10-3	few	CAIRSTGVETQYF	TGTGCCATCCGGTCCACAGGGGTAGAGACCCAGTACTTC
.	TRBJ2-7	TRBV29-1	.	CSAGEDRVSYEQYF	TGCAGCGCCGGCGAGGACAGAGTCTCCTACGAGCAGTACTTC
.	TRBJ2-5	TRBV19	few	CASSIPRALETQYF	TGTGCCAGTAGTATCCCCAGGGCGTTGGAGACCCAGTACTTC
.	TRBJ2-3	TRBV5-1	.	CASSLTGRRGTDTQYF	TGCGCCAGCAGCCTGACAGGGAGGAGGGGCACAGATACGCAGTATTTT
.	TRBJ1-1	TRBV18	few	CASSPWDRNTEAFF	TGTGCCAGCTCACCCTGGGACCGAAACACTGAAGCTTTCTTT
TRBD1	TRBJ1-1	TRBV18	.	CASSSRDSEAFF	TGTGCCAGCTCATCTCGGGACAGCGAAGCTTTCTTT
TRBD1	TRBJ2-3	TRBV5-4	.	CASSRGQGTDTQYF	TGTGCCAGCAGCCGGGGACAGGGGACAGATACGCAGTATTTT
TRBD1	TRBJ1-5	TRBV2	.	CASSVDRASNQPQHF	TGTGCCAGCAGTGTTGACAGGGCTAGCAATCAGCCCCAGCATTTT
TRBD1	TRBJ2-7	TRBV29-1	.	CSVEGQGAYEQYF	TGCAGCGTTGAGGGACAGGGGGCCTACGAGCAGTACTTC
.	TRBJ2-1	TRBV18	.	CASSPPNTGTERQFF	TGTGCCAGCTCACCACCCAACACGGGGACTGAGCGGCAGTTCTTC
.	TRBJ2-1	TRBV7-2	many	CASRRWGASSRNEQFF	TGTGCCAGCAGGCGGTGGGGGGCGAGTTCCAGGAATGAGCAGTTCTTC
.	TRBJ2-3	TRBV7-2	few	CASSLTHHWVSGTDTQYF	TGTGCCAGCAGCTTAACCCATCACTGGGTCTCCGGCACAGATACGCAGTATTTT
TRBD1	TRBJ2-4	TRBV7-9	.	CASSWGQGDPGNIQYF	TGTGCCAGCAGCTGGGGACAGGGAGATCCCGGGAACATTCAGTACTTC
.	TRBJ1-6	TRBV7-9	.	CASGADNSPLHF	TGTGCCAGCGGGGCAGATAATTCACCCCTCCACTTT
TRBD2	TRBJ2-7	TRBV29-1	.	CSAFGLAASYEQYF	TGCAGCGCCTTCGGACTAGCGGCGTCCTACGAGCAGTACTTC
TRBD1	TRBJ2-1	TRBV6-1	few	CASMKDRGFGEQFF	TGTGCCAGCATGAAGGACAGGGGTTTTGGTGAGCAGTTCTTC
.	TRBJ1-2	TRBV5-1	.	CASSLSSSNYGYTF	TGCGCCAGCAGCTTGAGTAGTTCTAACTATGGCTACACCTTC
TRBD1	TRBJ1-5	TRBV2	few	CASRVGGTDNQPQHF	TGTGCCAGCAGGGTAGGCGGGACAGACAATCAGCCCCAGCATTTT
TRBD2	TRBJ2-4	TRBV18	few	CASSLQTSGGGKNIQYF	TGTGCCAGCTCACTTCAGACTAGCGGCGGAGGCAAAAACATTCAGTACTTC
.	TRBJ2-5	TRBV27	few	CASSSRGMRGETQYF	TGTGCCAGCAGTTCGAGGGGGATGAGAGGGGAGACCCAGTACTTC
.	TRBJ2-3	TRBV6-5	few	CASSYPPPGTDTQYF	TGTGCCAGCAGTTACCCCCCCCCAGGCACAGATACGCAGTATTTT
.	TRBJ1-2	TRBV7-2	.	CASSLASNEFYGYTF	TGTGCCAGCAGCTTAGCATCCAACGAGTTCTATGGCTACACCTTC
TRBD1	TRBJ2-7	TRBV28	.	CASRRTGGHEQYF	TGTGCCAGCAGGCGGACAGGGGGCCACGAGCAGTACTTC
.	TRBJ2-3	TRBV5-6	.	CASLSLAGSDTQYF	TGTGCCAGCCTTAGCCTGGCAGGGTCAGATACGCAGTATTTT
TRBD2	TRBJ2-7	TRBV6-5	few	CASSPRAGGTYEQYF	TGTGCCAGCAGCCCCCGAGCGGGAGGCACCTACGAGCAGTACTTC
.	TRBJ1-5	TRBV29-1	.	CSVKEQGTLEPQHF	TGCAGCGTTAAGGAACAGGGAACCCTTGAGCCCCAGCATTTT
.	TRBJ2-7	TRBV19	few	CASSPQLAYEQYF	TGTGCCAGTAGTCCGCAACTAGCTTACGAGCAGTACTTC
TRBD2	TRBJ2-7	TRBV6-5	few	CASKPGLAGGQQYF	TGTGCCAGCAAACCGGGACTAGCGGGAGGCCAGCAGTACTTC
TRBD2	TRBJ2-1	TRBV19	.	CASSPGRGSTYNEQFF	TGTGCCAGTAGCCCGGGGCGGGGGAGCACCTACAATGAGCAGTTCTTC
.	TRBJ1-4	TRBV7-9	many	CASSNSIGGVGKLFF	TGTGCCAGCAGCAACTCGATTGGAGGGGTTGGGAAACTGTTTTTT
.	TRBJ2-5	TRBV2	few	CASTTQETQYF	TGTGCCAGCACGACACAAGAGACCCAGTACTTC
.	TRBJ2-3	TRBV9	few	CASSTSSASTDTQYF	TGTGCCAGCAGCACCTCTAGCGCTAGCACAGATACGCAGTATTTT
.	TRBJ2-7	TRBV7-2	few	CASSRLGDSSYEQYF	TGTGCCAGCAGCCGGCTGGGGGATTCCTCCTACGAGCAGTACTTC
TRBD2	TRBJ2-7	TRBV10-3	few	CAIAANSGNSYEQYF	TGTGCCATCGCAGCCAATAGCGGGAACTCCTACGAGCAGTACTTC
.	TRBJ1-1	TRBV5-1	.	CASSLEGKSTTEAFF	TGCGCCAGCAGCTTGGAGGGGAAGTCTACCACTGAAGCTTTCTTT
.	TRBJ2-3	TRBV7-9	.	CASSLRNTDTQYF	TGTGCCAGCAGCTTACGAAACACAGATACGCAGTATTTT
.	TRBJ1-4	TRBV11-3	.	CASSLALGSEKLFF	TGTGCCAGCAGCTTAGCTCTGGGTAGCGAAAAACTGTTTTTT
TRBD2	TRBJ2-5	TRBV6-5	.	CASRSPGGETQYF	TGTGCCAGCAGATCTCCGGGGGGAGAGACCCAGTACTTC
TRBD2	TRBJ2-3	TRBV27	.	CASSLAGEATDTQYF	TGTGCCAGCAGTTTAGCGGGAGAGGCCACAGATACGCAGTATTTT
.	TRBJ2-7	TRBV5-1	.	CASSRQSISEQYF	TGCGCCAGCAGCAGACAGTCCATCTCCGAGCAGTACTTC
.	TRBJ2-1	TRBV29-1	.	CSVVRPTREQFF	TGCAGCGTTGTCCGACCCACGAGGGAGCAGTTCTTC
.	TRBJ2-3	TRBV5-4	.	CASSQVGGGTDTQYF	TGCGCCAGCAGCCAAGTCGGAGGGGGCACAGATACGCAGTATTTT
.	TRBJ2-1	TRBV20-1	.	CSAREQGEQFF	TGCAGTGCTAGAGAACAGGGTGAGCAGTTCTTC
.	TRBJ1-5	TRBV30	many	CARNRDGLQLIKRPQHF	TGTGCCCGTAACCGGGACGGCCTTCAACTAATAAAAAGGCCCCAGCATTTT
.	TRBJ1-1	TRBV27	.	CASSPTRYGTEAFF	TGTGCCAGCAGCCCCACGCGATATGGCACTGAAGCTTTCTTT
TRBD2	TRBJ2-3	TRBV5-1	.	CASSLGLADTQYF	TGCGCCAGCAGCTTGGGACTAGCGGATACGCAGTATTTT
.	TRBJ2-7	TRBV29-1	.	CSVSSSIYEQYF	TGCAGCGTTTCTTCCAGTATCTACGAGCAGTACTTC
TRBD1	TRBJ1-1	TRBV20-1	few	CSAWDRGEAFF	TGCAGTGCTTGGGACAGGGGGGAAGCTTTCTTT
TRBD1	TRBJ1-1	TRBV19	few	CASSASDRGGTEAFF	TGTGCCAGTAGTGCTAGCGACAGGGGCGGCACTGAAGCTTTCTTT
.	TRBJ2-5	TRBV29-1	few	CSVVDKRALETQYF	TGCAGCGTTGTGGATAAGCGGGCTTTAGAGACCCAGTACTTC
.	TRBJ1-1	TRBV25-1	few	CASSEHSKIRGGTEAFF	TGTGCCAGCAGTGAACATTCTAAGATCCGGGGGGGCACTGAAGCTTTCTTT
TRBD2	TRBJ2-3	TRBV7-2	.	CASSLERASGMNTQYF	TGTGCCAGCAGCTTAGAAAGGGCTAGCGGGATGAATACGCAGTATTTT
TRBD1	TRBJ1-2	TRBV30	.	CAWSQGGGEWGYAF	TGTGCCTGGTCCCAGGGAGGGGGCGAATGGGGCTACGCCTTC
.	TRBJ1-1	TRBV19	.	CASSLLTRNTEAFF	TGTGCCAGTAGTCTTCTAACAAGGAACACTGAAGCTTTCTTT